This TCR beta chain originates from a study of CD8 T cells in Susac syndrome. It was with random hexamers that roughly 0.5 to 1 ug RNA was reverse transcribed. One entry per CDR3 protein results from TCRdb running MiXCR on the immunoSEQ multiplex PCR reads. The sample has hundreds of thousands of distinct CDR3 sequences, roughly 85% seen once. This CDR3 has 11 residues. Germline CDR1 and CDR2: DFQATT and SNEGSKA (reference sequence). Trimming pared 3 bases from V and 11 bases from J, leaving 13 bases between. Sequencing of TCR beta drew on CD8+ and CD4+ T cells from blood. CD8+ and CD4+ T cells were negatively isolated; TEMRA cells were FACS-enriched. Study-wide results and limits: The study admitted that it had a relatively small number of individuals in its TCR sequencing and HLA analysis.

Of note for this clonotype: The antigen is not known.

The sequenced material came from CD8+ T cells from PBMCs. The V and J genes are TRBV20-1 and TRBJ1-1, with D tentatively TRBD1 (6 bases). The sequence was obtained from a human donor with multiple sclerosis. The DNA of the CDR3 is TGCAGTGCTAGGGATTATGACAGGGCTTTCTTT. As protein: CSARDYDRAFF.